This TCR beta chain emerged from a study of Ad26.COV2.S vaccination and SARS-CoV-2 variants. Study-level findings and limits: Non-spike TCR breadth showed similarity between vaccine and placebo recipients.

As concerns this clone: Its cognate antigen is unknown.

Method: immunoSEQ multiplex PCR; TCRdb's copy keeps in-frame clones and lacks some. The sample shows some 290,000 clones, roughly 80% of them seen only once. Trimming shortened V by 5 bases and J by 2 bases, and 7 bases separated the two germline ends. This CDR3 spans 13 amino acids. Treatment in this sample: some 19 received Ad26.COV2.S at low or high dose, single or two shots; about 5 received placebo; per-sample allocation not given. Specimens were obtained on day 63 following the first vaccine or placebo injection. At a Boston site, the person donating was an adult of 18-55 years. Its platform was an Ad26 vector, and its expressed antigen was Wuhan-strain SARS-CoV-2 spike.

This receptor was identified in a person between 18 and 59 years old who received the Ad26.COV2.S COVID-19 vaccine or a placebo. The gene calls are TRBV12-3 or TRBV12-4 and TRBJ1-5; weak D call: TRBD1 (5 bases). Sequenced material: peripheral blood, taken in a trial of Ad26.COV2.S vaccine versus placebo. Written as DNA, the CDR3 is TGTGCCAGCAGTCCGACAGGCAATCAGCCCCAGCATTTT. It is translated as CASSPTGNQPQHF.